A single sample gave rise to the 6 T cell receptor beta chains below, sequenced in a study of blood T cell repertoires in COVID-19. Profiling relied on immunoSEQ multiplex PCR, and the TCRdb table lists in-frame clones only, not all of them. The sample holds about 210,000 clones, roughly 80% seen once. The sequenced sample was peripheral blood. These receptors all come from a man aged 55 to 69 with acute or convalescent COVID-19.

The V call is TRBV30, the J call TRBJ1-5; D remains ambiguous. Trimming removed 2 bases from V and 5 bases from J, with 10 bases in between. The CDR3 is 13 amino acids. Germline CDR1 GTSNPN, CDR2 SVGIG (reference sequence). The chain's CDR3 is CAWSIGTDQPQHF. CDR3 in DNA: TGTGCCTGGAGTATCGGTACCGATCAGCCCCAGCATTTT.

This clone appeared a few times. The gene calls are TRBV2 and TRBJ1-5; D is undetermined. This CDR3 comprises 13 residues. Trimming cost V 7 bases and J 0 bases, with 7 bases left between them. The germline CDR1 and CDR2 sequences are SNHLY and FYNNEI. The CDR3 protein is CASMQDSNQPQHF. Written as DNA, the CDR3 is TGTGCCAGCATGCAGGATAGCAATCAGCCCCAGCATTTT.

The rearrangement joins TRBV5-1 to TRBJ1-1, with a possible D match to TRBD1 (6 bases). Trimming removed 0 bases at V and 3 bases at J, with 9 bases between. The CDR3 spans 14 residues. The germline V gene encodes CDR1 SGHRS and CDR2 YFSETQ. The CDR3 sequence is CASSLETGYTEAFF. In nucleotides, the CDR3 is TGCGCCAGCAGCTTGGAAACAGGGTACACTGAAGCTTTCTTT.

This clone is a singleton in its sample. DNA for the CDR3: TGCGCCAGCATCGGGACTAGCGGAGCCCTAATCGATTCCTCTAGCACAGATACGCAGTATTTT. Amino acid sequence: CASIGTSGALIDSSSTDTQYF. J is TRBJ2-3 and V is TRBV23-1; 11 nucleotides match TRBD2. TRBV23-1 has ORF status, its function being uncertain. There are 21 residues in the CDR3. Trimming at V came to 7 bases and at J to 0 bases, leaving 21 bases not matched to a gene.

The V gene is TRBV19, the J gene TRBJ2-3; possibly TRBD2 for D (6 bases). Germline V gene lookup returns CDR1 LNHDA and CDR2 SQIVND (reference sequence). The CDR3 contains 15 residues. Trimming shortened V by 3 bases and J by 2 bases, and 12 bases separated the two germline ends. DNA for the CDR3: TGTGCCAGTAGTATTTTTGGAGGGTCCACAGATACGCAGTATTTT. As protein: CASSIFGGSTDTQYF.

The chain carries TRBV10-3 and TRBJ1-5, with 8 nucleotides matching TRBD1. This CDR3 region has 17 residues. The V segment lost 0 bases and the J segment 2 bases; nucleotides outside the gene matches: 6. Germline CDR1 is ENHRY and CDR2 is SYGVKD. CDR3 sequence: CAISESYGQGGNQPQHF. CDR3 in DNA: TGTGCCATCAGTGAGTCGTATGGACAGGGAGGCAATCAGCCCCAGCATTTT.